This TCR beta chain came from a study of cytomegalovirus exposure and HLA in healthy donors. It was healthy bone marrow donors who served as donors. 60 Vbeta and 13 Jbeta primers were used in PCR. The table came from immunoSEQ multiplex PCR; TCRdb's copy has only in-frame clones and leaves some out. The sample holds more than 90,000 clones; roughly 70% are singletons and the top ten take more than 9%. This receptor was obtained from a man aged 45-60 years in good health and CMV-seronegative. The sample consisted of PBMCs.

DNA of the CDR3: TGCGCCAGCAGCATAACTAGCGGGAGGAACCGGGAGCTGTTTTTT. This translates into CASSITSGRNRELFF. The chain joins TRBV5-1 to TRBJ2-2; 12 bases line up with TRBD2. The trim removed 4 bases at V and 9 bases at J, leaving 7 bases unmatched. The CDR3 sequence is 15 residues long. Germline CDR1 reads SGHRS; CDR2 reads YFSETQ.